This record covers a single T cell receptor (beta chain). Antigen specificity is unknown. These data belong to a study of T cell responses to AZD1222 COVID-19 vaccine. The CDR3 covers 15 residues. V lost 7 bases and J lost 4, with 19 bases in between. Germline values: CDR1 LNHDA, CDR2 SQIVND (reference sequence). Only in-frame clones appear in the TCRdb table, and some are missing; sequencing was by immunoSEQ multiplex PCR. Here the sample spans about 120,000 clones, about nine tenths being singletons. Study-wide results and limits: Per reports, nearly half of all spike-specific TCRs target regions that are unmutated in variants. Increased Spike-specific TCR breadth and depth were observed after two AZD1222 doses. White British ancestry dominated among donors, who included more females, and clonal diversity was possibly underestimated. No repertoire was sampled before or during the peak T cell response, only after it.

The source of this sequence is an adult in good health. The chain couples TRBV19 to TRBJ1-2; D perhaps matches TRBD1 (6 bases). Material: peripheral blood, obtained on day 0 of AZD1222 vaccination. The CDR3 nucleotides read TGTGCCAGTACCACCGGGGCAGGGGCCTTCTATGGCTACACCTTC. Its protein is CASTTGAGAFYGYTF.